This T cell receptor beta chain emerged from a study of cytomegalovirus exposure and HLA in healthy donors. For the study at large: Unique TCRs numbering approximately 81 million, obtained from HLA-typed donors, made up an early data release.

Regarding this clone: Its specificity is unknown.

The PCR used 60 Vbeta and 13 Jbeta primers. Libraries were prepared by immunoSEQ multiplex PCR; TCRdb keeps only in-frame clonotypes and omits some of them. Here the sample spans about 160,000 clones, roughly 82% being singletons. This CDR3 is 15 amino acids long. Trimming removed 4 bases from V and 0 bases from J, with 12 bases in between. The germline V gene encodes CDR1 MDHEN and CDR2 SYDVKM. Whole-study results and caveats: Within an earlier analysis, most TCR beta V segments proved productive either about 87% or about 30% of the time.

The sequence was collected from a man between 50 and 59 years old in good health and CMV-seropositive. The chain employs TRBV28 and TRBJ1-1; D is ambiguous. The material sequenced was PBMCs. CDR3 sequence reads: CASSSLWLMNTEAFF. CDR3 bases: TGTGCCAGCAGTTCCCTATGGTTAATGAACACTGAAGCTTTCTTT.